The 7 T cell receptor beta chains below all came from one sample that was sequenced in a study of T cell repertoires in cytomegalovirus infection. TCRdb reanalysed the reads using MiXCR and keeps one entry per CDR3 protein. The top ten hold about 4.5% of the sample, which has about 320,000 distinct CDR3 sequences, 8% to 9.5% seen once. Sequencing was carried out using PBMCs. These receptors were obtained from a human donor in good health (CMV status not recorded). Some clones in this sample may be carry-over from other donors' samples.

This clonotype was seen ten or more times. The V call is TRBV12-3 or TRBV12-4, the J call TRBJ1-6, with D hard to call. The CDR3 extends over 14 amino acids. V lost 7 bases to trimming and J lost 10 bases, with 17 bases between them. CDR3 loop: CASTRASEDSPLHF. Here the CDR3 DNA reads TGTGCCAGCACTCGGGCCTCCGAGGACTCACCCCTCCACTTT.

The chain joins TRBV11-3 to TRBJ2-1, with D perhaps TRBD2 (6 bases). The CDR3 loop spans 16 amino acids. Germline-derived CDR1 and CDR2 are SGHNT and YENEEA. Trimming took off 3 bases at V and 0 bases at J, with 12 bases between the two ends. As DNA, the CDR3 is TGTGCCAGCAGCTTCGGAGCCGGGAGCTCCTACAATGAGCAGTTCTTC. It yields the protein CASSFGAGSSYNEQFF.

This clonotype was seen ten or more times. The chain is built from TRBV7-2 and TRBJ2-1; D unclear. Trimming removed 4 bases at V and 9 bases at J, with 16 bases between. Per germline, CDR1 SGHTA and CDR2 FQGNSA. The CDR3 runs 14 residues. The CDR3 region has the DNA TGTGCCAGCAGCTCCCTAGGTCTGATAGGTGAGCAGTTCTTC. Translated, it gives CASSSLGLIGEQFF.

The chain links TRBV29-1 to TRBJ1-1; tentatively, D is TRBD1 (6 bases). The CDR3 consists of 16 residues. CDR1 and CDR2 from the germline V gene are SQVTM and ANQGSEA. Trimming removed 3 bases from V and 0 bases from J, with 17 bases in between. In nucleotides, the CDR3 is TGCAGCGTTGAGATGGCAGGGGATGAAATGAACACTGAAGCTTTCTTT. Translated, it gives CSVEMAGDEMNTEAFF.

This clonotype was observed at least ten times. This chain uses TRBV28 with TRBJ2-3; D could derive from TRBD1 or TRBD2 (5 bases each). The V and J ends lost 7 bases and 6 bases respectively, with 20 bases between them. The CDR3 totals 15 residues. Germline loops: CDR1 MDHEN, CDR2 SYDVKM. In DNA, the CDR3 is TGTGCCAGCAATACTCCTAGGGACGTCCCGGATACGCAGTATTTT. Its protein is CASNTPRDVPDTQYF.

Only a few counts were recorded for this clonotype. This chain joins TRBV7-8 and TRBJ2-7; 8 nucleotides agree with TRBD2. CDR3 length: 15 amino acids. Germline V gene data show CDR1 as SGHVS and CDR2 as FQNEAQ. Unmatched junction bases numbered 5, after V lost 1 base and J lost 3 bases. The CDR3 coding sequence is TGTGCCAGCAGCTTAGGAGGGACTAGTGACTACGAGCAGTACTTC. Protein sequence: CASSLGGTSDYEQYF.

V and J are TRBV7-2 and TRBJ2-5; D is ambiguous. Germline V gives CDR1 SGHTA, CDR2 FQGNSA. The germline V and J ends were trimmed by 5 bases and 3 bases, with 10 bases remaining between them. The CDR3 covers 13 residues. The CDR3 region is CASSLPVEETQYF. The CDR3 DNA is TGTGCCAGCAGCCTCCCGGTGGAAGAGACCCAGTACTTC.